A single sample is the source of the 15 T cell receptor beta chains below, sequenced in a study of technical replicates of blood from a handful of donors. Profiled with immunoSEQ multiplex PCR; TCRdb holds only in-frame clones, not every one. The profile shows tens of thousands of clones, about 92% of them singletons. Sequencing was performed on T cells isolated from PBMCs. Receptors were obtained from a human donor in good health.

The chain joins TRBV7-2 to TRBJ2-3; D may be TRBD1 (6 bases). The V gene lost 3 bases and the J gene lost 5 bases, with 18 bases spanning the gap. Germline CDR1 is SGHTA and CDR2 is FQGNSA. This CDR3 has 16 residues. CDR3 residues: CASSFSSASGQDTQYF. In DNA form, the CDR3 reads TGTGCCAGCAGCTTCAGTTCGGCGTCGGGACAAGATACGCAGTATTTT.

The chain joins TRBV7-3 to TRBJ2-6; D remains ambiguous. CDR3 length equals 14 residues. Germline V gives CDR1 SGHTA, CDR2 FQGTGA. Trimming cost V 8 bases and J 0 bases, with 8 bases left between them. The CDR3 DNA follows: TGTGCCAGCGGTCGACTCTCTGGGGCCAACGTCCTGACTTTC. This codes for CASGRLSGANVLTF.

This clone was counted once. The V and J genes are TRBV7-8 and TRBJ2-3; the match to TRBD2 covers 12 bases. With 3 bases clipped from V and 5 bases from J, the junction kept 6 bases outside the gene matches. The CDR3 is made up of 16 amino acids. CDR1 is SGHVS, CDR2 FQNEAQ, per germline. The CDR3, as DNA: TGTGCCAGCAGCTTCACGACTAGCGGGAGTCTAGATACGCAGTATTTT. Translated, it gives CASSFTTSGSLDTQYF.

The sample holds a few counts of this clone. This sequence joins TRBV7-9 and TRBJ1-3; 9 bases match TRBD1. Germline loops: CDR1 SEHNR, CDR2 FQNEAQ (reference sequence). V lost 5 bases, J lost 4 bases, and 6 bases stayed unmatched. This CDR3 region has 15 residues. This CDR3 is CASSQGTGNGNTIYF. The DNA for the CDR3 is TGTGCCAGCAGCCAAGGGACAGGGAACGGAAACACCATATATTTT. Filled out from reference TRBV7-9 and TRBJ1-3, the complete variable domain reads DTGVSQNPRHKITKRGQNVTFRCDPISEHNRLYWYRQTLGQGPEFLTYFQNEAQLEKSRLLSDRFSAERPKGSFSTLEIQRTEQGDSAMYLCASSQGTGNGNTIYFGEGSWLTVV.

The J gene is TRBJ2-5, the V gene TRBV29-1, with a tentative D call TRBD2 (5 bases). Germline V gene sequence: CDR1 SQVTM, CDR2 ANQGSEA. The CDR3 is 12 amino acids. Deletions cut 1 base from V and 5 bases from J, with 8 bases between. Written as DNA, the CDR3 is TGCAGCGTTGAAGTAGCGCGGGAGACCCAGTACTTC. It translates to CSVEVARETQYF.

The CDR3 DNA reads TGTGCCAGCAGTTTCCTCGGGAGAGTCTACGAGCAGTACTTC. As protein: CASSFLGRVYEQYF. The chain employs TRBV27 and TRBJ2-7, with D possibly TRBD2 on 6 matching bases. The germline CDR1 and CDR2 sequences are MNHEY and SMNVEV (reference sequence). This CDR3 region has 14 residues. Trimming took 3 bases from V and 3 from J, leaving 12 bases between them.

V is TRBV5-1 and J is TRBJ2-7; 8 nucleotides line up with TRBD2. The length of the CDR3 is 15 residues. Losses at the gene ends were 5 bases for V and 2 bases for J; bases not matched to a gene: 9. Looked up from germline, CDR1 is SGHRS and CDR2 is YFSETQ. The chain's CDR3 is CASSPSGSIAYEQYF. CDR3 bases: TGCGCCAGCAGTCCGAGCGGGAGTATCGCCTACGAGCAGTACTTC.

J is TRBJ2-1 and V is TRBV10-3; 7 bases align to TRBD2. Germline lookup yields CDR1 ENHRY and CDR2 SYGVKD. Unmatched junction bases numbered 7, after V lost 2 bases and J lost 3 bases. CDR3 length: 16 amino acids. CDR3 coding DNA: TGTGCCATCAGTGAGAACGTAGCTAGCGGCTACAATGAGCAGTTCTTC. Its translation: CAISENVASGYNEQFF.

The chain recombines TRBV19 with TRBJ2-7; 13 bases line up with TRBD2. With 5 bases clipped from V and 5 bases from J, the junction kept 3 bases outside the gene matches. Germline V lookup: CDR1 LNHDA, CDR2 SQIVND (reference sequence). The CDR3 is 14 residues long. The CDR3, as DNA: TGTGCCAGTAGTTTTGGGACTAGCGGGAACGAGCAGTACTTC. Translated, it gives CASSFGTSGNEQYF.

V usage is TRBV4-3 and J usage is TRBJ2-3; possible D gene TRBD2, 6 bases. The length of the CDR3 is 13 residues. Trimming stripped 1 base from V and 9 bases from J, with 11 bases between. Per the germline V gene, CDR1 is LGHNA and CDR2 is YSLEER. CDR3 bases: TGCGCCAGCAGCCAAGCCACCAGCGGGACGCAGTATTTT. Translated, it gives CASSQATSGTQYF.

V is TRBV5-6 and J is TRBJ1-3; the D gene is possibly TRBD1 (6 bases). This CDR3 has 17 amino acids. Germline V gene lookup returns CDR1 SGHDT and CDR2 YYEEEE. With 0 bases removed from V and 0 bases from J, the gap between germline ends came to 13 bases. CDR3 sequence (DNA): TGTGCCAGCAGCTTGGGACGAAGACAGGTCTCTGGAAACACCATATATTTT. Its translation: CASSLGRRQVSGNTIYF.

The chain employs TRBV19 and TRBJ1-3; D call uncertain. The germline CDR1 and CDR2 sequences are LNHDA and SQIVND (reference sequence). Trimming cost V 7 bases and J 4 bases, with 8 bases left between them. There are 12 residues in the CDR3. The CDR3 protein is CASKPNGNTIYF. CDR3 nucleotide sequence: TGTGCCAGTAAGCCTAACGGAAACACCATATATTTT.

CDR3 bases: TGTGCCAGCAGTTACTCTATAGGGGGGGATGAAAAACTGTTTTTT. Protein product: CASSYSIGGDEKLFF. This chain links TRBV6-5 with TRBJ1-4; D is perhaps TRBD1 (6 bases). CDR1 is MNHEY and CDR2 is SVGAGI in the germline V gene. Trimming cost V 0 bases and J 6 bases, with 11 bases left between them. The CDR3 extends over 15 amino acids.

The chain is built from TRBV7-9 and TRBJ1-1; the D gene is possibly TRBD1 (5 bases). From germline, CDR1 is SEHNR and CDR2 FQNEAQ (reference sequence). The CDR3 sequence is 14 residues long. V lost 5 bases, J lost 5 bases, and 15 bases lay in between. The CDR3 bases are TGTGCCAGCAGCCCGAAAGGGGAAGGAACTGAAGCTTTCTTT. Translation: CASSPKGEGTEAFF.

The chain joins TRBV4-3 to TRBJ1-2; D not certain. Germline CDR1 and CDR2: LGHNA and YSLEER. CDR3 length equals 14 residues. V was clipped by 6 bases and J by 2 bases, with 13 bases between them. The CDR3 is CASSSSPGNYGYTF. The CDR3 DNA follows: TGCGCCAGCAGTTCTTCTCCGGGGAACTATGGCTACACCTTC.